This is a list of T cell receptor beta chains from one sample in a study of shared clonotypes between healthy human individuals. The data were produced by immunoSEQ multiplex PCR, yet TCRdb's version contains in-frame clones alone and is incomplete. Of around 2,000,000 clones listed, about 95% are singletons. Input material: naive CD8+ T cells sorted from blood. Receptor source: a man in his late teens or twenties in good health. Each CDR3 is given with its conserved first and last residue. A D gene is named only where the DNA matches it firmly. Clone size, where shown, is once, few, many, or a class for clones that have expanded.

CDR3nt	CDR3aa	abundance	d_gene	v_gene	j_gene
TGTGCCAGCAGCTTAGACGCAACCACTGAAGCTTTCTTT	CASSLDATTEAFF	once	-	TRBV11-3	TRBJ1-1
TGTGCCACCAGCACGACAGTACAGCAAGAGACCCAGTACTTC	CATSTTVQQETQYF	-	-	TRBV15	TRBJ2-5
TGTGCCAGCTCACCCGGTTACGCACCCCTCCACTTT	CASSPGYAPLHF	few	-	TRBV18	TRBJ1-6
TGTGCCAGCAGTCCGGTAGGACAGGCAGTCGAGCAGTACTTC	CASSPVGQAVEQYF	-	TRBD1	TRBV27	TRBJ2-7
TGTGCCTGGAACGGGGAAGCGGGAGAGATGAAAAATGAGCAGTTCTTC	CAWNGEAGEMKNEQFF	-	TRBD2	TRBV30	TRBJ2-1
TGTGCCAGCAGTGAAGATCTGGGAGACAATGAGCAGTTCTTC	CASSEDLGDNEQFF	-	-	TRBV6-1	TRBJ2-1
TGTGCCAGCAGCCCCGGACTAGCGGCCTCTAGCACAGATACGCAGTATTTT	CASSPGLAASSTDTQYF	-	TRBD2	TRBV4-2	TRBJ2-3
TGTGCCAGCTCACCGGACAGGCTTACTGAAGCTTTCTTT	CASSPDRLTEAFF	once	TRBD1	TRBV18	TRBJ1-1
TGTGCCAGCAGCTTCGGGGGACACGGGACGGCTATTGAAGCTTTCTTT	CASSFGGHGTAIEAFF	-	-	TRBV5-6	TRBJ1-1
TGTGCCACCAGCAGGCATCACTTTAGCACAGATACGCAGTATTTT	CATSRHHFSTDTQYF	-	-	TRBV15	TRBJ2-3
TGTGCCAGCAGCGCCTCTACTAGCGGGTGGGGCCAAGAGACCCAGTACTTC	CASSASTSGWGQETQYF	-	TRBD2	TRBV7-2	TRBJ2-5
TGTGCCAGCAGCGAGGGACCAAATCAGCCCCAGCATTTT	CASSEGPNQPQHF	-	-	TRBV5-4	TRBJ1-5
TGTGCCAGCACACAAGGGGGTCCTCGCTCCTACGAGCAGTACTTC	CASTQGGPRSYEQYF	few	-	TRBV6-1	TRBJ2-7
TGCGCCAGCAGCACGACCGACAGGGTCTATTTAGAGACCCAGTACTTC	CASSTTDRVYLETQYF	-	TRBD1	TRBV5-1	TRBJ2-5